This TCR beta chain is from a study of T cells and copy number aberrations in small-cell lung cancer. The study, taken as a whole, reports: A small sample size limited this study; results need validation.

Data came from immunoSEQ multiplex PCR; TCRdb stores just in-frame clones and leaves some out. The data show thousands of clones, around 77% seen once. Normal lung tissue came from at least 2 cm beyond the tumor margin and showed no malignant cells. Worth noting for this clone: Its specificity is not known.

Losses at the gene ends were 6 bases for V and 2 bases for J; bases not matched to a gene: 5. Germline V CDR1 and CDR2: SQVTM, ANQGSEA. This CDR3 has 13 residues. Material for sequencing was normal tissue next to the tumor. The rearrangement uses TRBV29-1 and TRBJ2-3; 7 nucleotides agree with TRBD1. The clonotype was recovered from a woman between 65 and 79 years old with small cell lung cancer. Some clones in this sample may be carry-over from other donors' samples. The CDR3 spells CSVDTGVTDTQYF. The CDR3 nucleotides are TGCAGCGTAGATACAGGGGTCACAGATACGCAGTATTTT.